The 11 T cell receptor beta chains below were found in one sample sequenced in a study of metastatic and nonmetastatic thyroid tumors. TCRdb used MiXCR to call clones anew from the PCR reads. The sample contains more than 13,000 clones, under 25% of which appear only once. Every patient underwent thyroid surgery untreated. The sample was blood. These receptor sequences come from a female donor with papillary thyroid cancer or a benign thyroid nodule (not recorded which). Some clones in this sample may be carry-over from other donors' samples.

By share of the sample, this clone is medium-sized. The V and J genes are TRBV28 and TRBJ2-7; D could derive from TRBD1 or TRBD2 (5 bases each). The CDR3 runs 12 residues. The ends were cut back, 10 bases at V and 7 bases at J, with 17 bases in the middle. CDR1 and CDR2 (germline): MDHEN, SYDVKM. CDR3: CATNQGAWEQYF. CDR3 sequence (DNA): TGTGCCACCAACCAGGGAGCCTGGGAGCAGTACTTC.

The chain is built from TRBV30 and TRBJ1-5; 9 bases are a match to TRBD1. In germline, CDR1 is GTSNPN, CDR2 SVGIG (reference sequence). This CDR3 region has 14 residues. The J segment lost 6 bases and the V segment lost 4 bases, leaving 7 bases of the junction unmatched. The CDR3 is CAWKGDREIQPQHF. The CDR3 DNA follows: TGTGCCTGGAAGGGGGACAGGGAAATTCAGCCCCAGCATTTT.

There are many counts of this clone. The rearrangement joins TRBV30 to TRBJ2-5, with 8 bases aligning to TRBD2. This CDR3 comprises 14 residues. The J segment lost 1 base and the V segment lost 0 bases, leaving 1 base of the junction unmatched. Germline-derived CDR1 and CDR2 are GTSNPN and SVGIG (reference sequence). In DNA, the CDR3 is TGTGCCTGGAGTGTCCGGGAGGGCCAAGAGACCCAGTACTTC. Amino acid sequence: CAWSVREGQETQYF.

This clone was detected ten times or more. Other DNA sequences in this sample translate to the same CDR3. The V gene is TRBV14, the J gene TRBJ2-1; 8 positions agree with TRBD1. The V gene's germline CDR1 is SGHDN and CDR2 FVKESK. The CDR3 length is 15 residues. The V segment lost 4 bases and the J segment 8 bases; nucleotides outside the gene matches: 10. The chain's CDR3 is CASSPPVAGGDEQFF. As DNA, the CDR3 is TGTGCCAGCAGCCCGCCTGTGGCAGGGGGCGATGAGCAGTTCTTC.

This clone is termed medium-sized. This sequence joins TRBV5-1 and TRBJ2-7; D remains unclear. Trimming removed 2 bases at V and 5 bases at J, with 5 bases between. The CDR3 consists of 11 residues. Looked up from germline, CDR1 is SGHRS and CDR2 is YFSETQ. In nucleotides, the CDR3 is TGCGCCAGCAGCTTAGATAACGAGCAGTACTTC. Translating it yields CASSLDNEQYF.

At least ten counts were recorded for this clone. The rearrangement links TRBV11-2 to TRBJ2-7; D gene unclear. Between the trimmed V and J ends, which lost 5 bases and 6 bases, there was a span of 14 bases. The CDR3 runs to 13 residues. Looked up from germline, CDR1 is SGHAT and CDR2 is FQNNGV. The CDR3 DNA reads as TGTGCCAGCAGCGTATCTAGTGTCGGCGAGCAGTACTTC. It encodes CASSVSSVGEQYF.

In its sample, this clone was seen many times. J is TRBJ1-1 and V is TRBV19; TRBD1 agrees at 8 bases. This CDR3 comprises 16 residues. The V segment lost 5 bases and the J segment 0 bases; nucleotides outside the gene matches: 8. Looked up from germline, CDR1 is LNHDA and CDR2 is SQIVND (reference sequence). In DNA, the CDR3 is TGTGCCAGTAGTTACGCCGGGACAGGACTGAACACTGAAGCTTTCTTT. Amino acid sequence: CASSYAGTGLNTEAFF.

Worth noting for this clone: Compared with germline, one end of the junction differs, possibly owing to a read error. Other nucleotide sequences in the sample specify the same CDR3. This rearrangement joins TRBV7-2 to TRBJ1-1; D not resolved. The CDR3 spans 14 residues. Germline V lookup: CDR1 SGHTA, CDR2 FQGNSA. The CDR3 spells CASSLETLNTEAFF. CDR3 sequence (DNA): TGTGCCAGCAGTTTAGAAACTCTGAATACTGAAGCTTTCTTT.

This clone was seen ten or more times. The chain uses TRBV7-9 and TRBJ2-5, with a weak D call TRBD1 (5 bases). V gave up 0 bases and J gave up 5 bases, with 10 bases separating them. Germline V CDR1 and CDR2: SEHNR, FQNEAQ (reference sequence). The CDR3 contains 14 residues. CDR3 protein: CASSLAQGRETQYF. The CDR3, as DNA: TGTGCCAGCAGCTTAGCCCAGGGTAGGGAGACCCAGTACTTC.

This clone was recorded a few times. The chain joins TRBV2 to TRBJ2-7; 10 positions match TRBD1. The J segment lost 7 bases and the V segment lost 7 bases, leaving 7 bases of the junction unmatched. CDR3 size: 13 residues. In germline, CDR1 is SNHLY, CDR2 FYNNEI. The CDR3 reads CASNRDRGWEQYF. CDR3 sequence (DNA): TGTGCCAGCAACCGGGACAGGGGATGGGAGCAGTACTTC.

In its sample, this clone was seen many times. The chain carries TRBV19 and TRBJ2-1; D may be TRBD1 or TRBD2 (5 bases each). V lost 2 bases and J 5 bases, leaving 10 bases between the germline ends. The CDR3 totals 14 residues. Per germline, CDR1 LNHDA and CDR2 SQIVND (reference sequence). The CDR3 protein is CASSIIRGHNEQFF. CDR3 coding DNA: TGTGCCAGTAGTATAATCCGGGGACACAATGAGCAGTTCTTC.